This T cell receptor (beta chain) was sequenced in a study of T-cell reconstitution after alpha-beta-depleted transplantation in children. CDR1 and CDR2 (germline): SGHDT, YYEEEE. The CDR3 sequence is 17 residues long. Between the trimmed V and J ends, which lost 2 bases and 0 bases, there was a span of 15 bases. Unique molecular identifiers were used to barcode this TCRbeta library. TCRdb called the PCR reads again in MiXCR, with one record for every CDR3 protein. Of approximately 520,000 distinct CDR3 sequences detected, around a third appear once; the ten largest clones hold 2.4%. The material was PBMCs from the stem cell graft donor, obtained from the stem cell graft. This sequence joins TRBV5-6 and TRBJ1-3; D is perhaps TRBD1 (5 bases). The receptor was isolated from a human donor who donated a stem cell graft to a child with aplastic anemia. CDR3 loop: CASSFPGLQSSGNTIYF. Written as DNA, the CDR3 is TGTGCCAGCAGCTTCCCGGGACTTCAAAGCTCTGGAAACACCATATATTTT.